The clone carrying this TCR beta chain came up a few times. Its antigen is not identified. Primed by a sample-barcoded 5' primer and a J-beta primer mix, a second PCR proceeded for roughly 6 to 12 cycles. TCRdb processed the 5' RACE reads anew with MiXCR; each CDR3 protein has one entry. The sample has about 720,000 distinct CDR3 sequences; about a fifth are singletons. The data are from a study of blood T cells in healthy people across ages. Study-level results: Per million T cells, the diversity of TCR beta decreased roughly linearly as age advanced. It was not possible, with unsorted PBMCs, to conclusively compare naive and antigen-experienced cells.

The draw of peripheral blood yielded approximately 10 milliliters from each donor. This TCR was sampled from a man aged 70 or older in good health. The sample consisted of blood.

In DNA, the CDR3 is TGTGCCACCCAGAGGGGAGGCTCCTACAATGAGCAGTTCTTC. Its protein is CATQRGGSYNEQFF. The genes are TRBV2 and TRBJ2-1; a weak D match, TRBD2 (6 bases). Germline values: CDR1 SNHLY, CDR2 FYNNEI. The CDR3 totals 14 residues. Trimming left V 10 bases short and J 0 bases short, with 13 bases between.